This T cell receptor beta chain derives from a study of T cells expressing NK-cell markers. This CDR3 has 13 amino acids. Per the germline V gene, CDR1 is MRHNA and CDR2 is SNTAGT. TCRdb reanalyzed the 5' RACE reads and collapses them to one entry per CDR3 protein, without DNA. The sample totals 5,500 to 8,000 distinct CDR3 sequences. The specimen was blood T cells: a sorted CD56 or NKG2C T cell subset, CD4+ or CD8+ T cells, or bulk PBMC T cells (not recorded which). This receptor was identified in a man aged 18-69 years in good health. The chain uses TRBV6-4 and TRBJ2-3. The CDR3 loop is CASSGVVTDTQYF.